The 27 T cell receptor beta chains listed next were all sequenced from one sample in a study of blood T cell repertoires in COVID-19. TCRdb's copy holds only in-frame clones and misses some; the assay was immunoSEQ multiplex PCR. Of 650,000 to 800,000 clones listed, around 90% are singletons. Sequenced input: peripheral blood. These receptors were taken from a woman between 18 and 30 years old with acute or convalescent COVID-19.

The CDR3 DNA sequence: TGTGCCAGCAGCGTAGAAGGGGGGGGCTGGGCCACTGAAGCTTTCTTT. The encoded protein is CASSVEGGGWATEAFF. V is TRBV9 and J is TRBJ1-1; D possibly corresponds to TRBD1 (6 bases). V was clipped by 0 bases and J by 4 bases, with 16 bases between them. The CDR3 is 16 residues long. The germline V gene encodes CDR1 SGDLS and CDR2 YYNGEE.

The chain links TRBV5-1 to TRBJ1-2; D unclear. From germline, CDR1 is SGHRS and CDR2 YFSETQ. The CDR3 loop spans 15 amino acids. Trimming removed 0 bases from V and 6 bases from J, with 15 bases in between. The CDR3 region has the DNA TGCGCCAGCAGCTTGGAGGGAGGTTGGCAGGATGGCTACACCTTC. Translating gives CASSLEGGWQDGYTF.

This clone was counted a few times. The rearrangement uses TRBV7-2 and TRBJ1-5; tentatively, D is TRBD1 (6 bases). The CDR3 sequence is 16 residues long. From germline, CDR1 is SGHTA and CDR2 FQGNSA. V was cut by 3 bases and J by 2 bases, with 14 bases left in between. The CDR3 DNA follows: TGTGCCAGCAGCTTTGCAGGGGCGCCGGGCAATCAGCCCCAGCATTTT. Its translation: CASSFAGAPGNQPQHF.

V is TRBV4-1 and J is TRBJ2-7; maybe TRBD2 (5 bases). The CDR3 runs 17 residues. The germline CDR1 and CDR2 sequences are MGHRA and YSYEKL. The V end lost 0 bases, the J end lost 4 bases, and 19 bases lay between the germline ends. The CDR3 region is CASSQERTGPAGYEQYF. For the CDR3, the DNA is TGCGCCAGCAGCCAAGAGAGGACCGGGCCGGCGGGTTACGAGCAGTACTTC.

CDR3 bases: TGTGCCAGTACCCGCGGGGGTAGCTCCTACAATGAGCAGTTCTTC. This translates into CASTRGGSSYNEQFF. The rearrangement links TRBV19 to TRBJ2-1, with 7 bases aligning to TRBD2. This CDR3 is 15 amino acids long. Germline loops: CDR1 LNHDA, CDR2 SQIVND (reference sequence). Unmatched junction bases numbered 6, after V lost 7 bases and J lost 0 bases.

The gene calls are TRBV6-6 and TRBJ1-5; possible D gene TRBD1, 5 bases. The V end lost 7 bases, the J end lost 6 bases, and 19 bases lay between the germline ends. CDR1 is MNHNY, CDR2 SVGAGI, per germline (reference sequence). The CDR3 loop spans 15 amino acids. CDR3 nucleotides: TGTGCCAGCACCGCGGGACCCAGCGCGGCTCAGCCCCAGCATTTT. It encodes CASTAGPSAAQPQHF.

This chain connects TRBV2 to TRBJ1-2; the D is unclear. Trimming cost V 7 bases and J 4 bases, with 13 bases left between them. This CDR3 has 13 amino acids. CDR1 is SNHLY and CDR2 is FYNNEI in the germline V gene. In DNA form, the CDR3 reads TGTGCCAGCAAAGCGGCGCCTGCCTATGGCTACACCTTC. This gives the protein CASKAAPAYGYTF.

This rearrangement joins TRBV7-2 to TRBJ2-3; 10 positions agree with TRBD2. The CDR3 sequence is 15 residues long. Trimming at V came to 1 base and at J to 5 bases, leaving 3 bases not matched to a gene. The V gene's germline CDR1 is SGHTA and CDR2 FQGNSA. CDR3: CASSLELAGLDTQYF. The CDR3 region has the DNA TGTGCCAGCAGCTTAGAACTAGCGGGGCTAGATACGCAGTATTTT.

This chain connects TRBV5-1 to TRBJ2-1; 11 bases agree with TRBD2. The V segment lost 4 bases and the J segment 3 bases; nucleotides outside the gene matches: 3. CDR3 length equals 15 residues. Looked up from germline, CDR1 is SGHRS and CDR2 is YFSETQ. The CDR3 bases are TGCGCCAGCAGCCTGACTAGCGGGGACTACAATGAGCAGTTCTTC. Amino acid sequence: CASSLTSGDYNEQFF.

The CDR3 nucleotides are TGCGCCAGCAGCTTGACTCCCCCTGAAGCTTTCTTT. It encodes CASSLTPPEAFF. The chain combines TRBV5-1 with TRBJ1-1; D not resolved. V dropped 1 base and J dropped 6 bases, with 7 bases sitting between them. The CDR3 loop spans 12 amino acids. The V gene's germline CDR1 is SGHRS and CDR2 YFSETQ.

This chain uses TRBV14 with TRBJ2-7, with TRBD1 matching 8 bases. Germline loops: CDR1 SGHDN, CDR2 FVKESK. The CDR3 contains 14 residues. V lost 2 bases, J lost 7 bases, and 7 bases stayed unmatched. The CDR3 DNA follows: TGTGCCAGCAGCCAACCGGGACAGGTGGGAGAGCAGTACTTC. It yields the protein CASSQPGQVGEQYF.

The J gene is TRBJ2-2, the V gene TRBV6-5, with TRBD2 identical over 7 bases. The ends lost 2 bases at V and 0 bases at J; junction bases unmatched: 0. The CDR3 runs 15 residues. Germline values: CDR1 MNHEY, CDR2 SVGAGI. The CDR3 loop is CASSYRGANTGELFF. As DNA, the CDR3 is TGTGCCAGCAGTTACCGGGGGGCGAACACCGGGGAGCTGTTTTTT.

This clone was seen a single time. The chain couples TRBV6-5 to TRBJ1-5, with 8 nucleotides matching TRBD1. V gave up 6 bases and J gave up 5 bases; unmatched junction bases: 9. Germline V gene sequence: CDR1 MNHEY, CDR2 SVGAGI. The CDR3 sequence is 15 residues long. The CDR3: CASRPPGQEHQPQHF. CDR3 bases: TGTGCCAGCAGACCCCCGGGACAGGAACATCAGCCCCAGCATTTT.

This chain joins TRBV30 and TRBJ1-6; 8 bases align to TRBD1. This CDR3 region has 15 residues. In germline, CDR1 is GTSNPN, CDR2 SVGIG (reference sequence). Trimming removed 4 bases from V and 7 bases from J; junction bases left unmatched: 9. CDR3: CAWTSTGARNSPLHF. The CDR3 DNA reads TGTGCCTGGACCTCGACAGGGGCTAGGAATTCACCCCTCCACTTT.

The V and J genes are TRBV6-2 or TRBV6-3 and TRBJ1-2; 10 bases fit TRBD1. CDR1 and CDR2 from the germline V gene are MNHEY and SVGEGT. The CDR3 consists of 15 residues. V was pared by 5 bases and J by 5 bases, with 8 bases of the junction left unmatched. The CDR3 sequence: CASSTRQGARYGYTF. CDR3 coding DNA: TGTGCCAGCAGTACCCGACAGGGGGCCAGGTATGGCTACACCTTC.

The chain uses TRBV4-3 and TRBJ2-7, with D tentatively TRBD2 (7 bases). The CDR3 is made up of 16 amino acids. Between the trimmed V and J ends, which lost 0 bases and 0 bases, there was a span of 12 bases. CDR1 is LGHNA and CDR2 is YSLEER in the germline V gene. CDR3 nucleotide sequence: TGCGCCAGCAGCCAAGATATGGGGGGGCCCTCCTACGAGCAGTACTTC. Translation: CASSQDMGGPSYEQYF.

The rearrangement links TRBV18 to TRBJ1-3, with a tentative D call TRBD1 (5 bases). The germline V gene encodes CDR1 KGHSH and CDR2 LQKENI. This CDR3 is built from 15 residues. The germline V and J ends were trimmed by 4 bases and 4 bases, with 14 bases remaining between them. The CDR3: CASSQPSPGGNTIYF. CDR3 sequence (DNA): TGTGCCAGCTCACAGCCCTCCCCAGGGGGAAACACCATATATTTT.

This clone was found a few times. The chain links TRBV20-1 to TRBJ1-3; the D is unclear. Trimming shortened V by 3 bases and J by 4 bases, and 10 bases separated the two germline ends. Looked up from germline, CDR1 is DFQATT and CDR2 is SNEGSKA (reference sequence). This CDR3 spans 13 amino acids. CDR3 protein: CSASPRGGNTIYF. The CDR3, as DNA: TGCAGTGCTAGTCCTCGAGGGGGAAACACCATATATTTT.

The CDR3, as DNA: TGTGCCAGCAGTTACACTCCGGGACAGGGTACTGAGCAGTTCTTC. Residues: CASSYTPGQGTEQFF. This chain joins TRBV6-5 and TRBJ2-1, with 9 bases identical to TRBD1. Germline V gene sequence: CDR1 MNHEY, CDR2 SVGAGI. This CDR3 is 15 amino acids long. With V trimmed by 2 bases and J by 9 bases, 8 bases remained unmatched.

Turning to this clone: The same CDR3 is also encoded by other DNA sequences in this sample. The genes are TRBV6-5 and TRBJ2-7; 8 positions agree with TRBD1. CDR1 and CDR2 (germline): MNHEY, SVGAGI. The junction had 6 bases not matched to a gene; V was cut back by 8 bases and J by 0 bases. The CDR3 totals 14 residues. CDR3 amino acids: CASRAGTGSYEQYF. The DNA of the CDR3 is TGTGCCAGCCGAGCCGGGACAGGCTCCTACGAGCAGTACTTC.

The chain has TRBV27 and TRBJ1-5; perhaps TRBD1 as D (6 bases). CDR1 and CDR2 (germline): MNHEY, SMNVEV (reference sequence). With 3 bases removed from V and 4 bases from J, the gap between germline ends came to 13 bases. This CDR3 has 15 amino acids. CDR3 protein: CASSFLKDRNQPQHF. The DNA for the CDR3 is TGTGCCAGCAGTTTTTTGAAGGACAGAAATCAGCCCCAGCATTTT.

The gene calls are TRBV18 and TRBJ1-3, with 9 bases identical to TRBD1. The germline CDR1 and CDR2 sequences are KGHSH and LQKENI. The trim removed 3 bases at V and 2 bases at J, leaving 5 bases unmatched. The length of the CDR3 is 16 residues. The CDR3 reads CASSPGTGSTGNTIYF. DNA of the CDR3: TGTGCCAGCTCACCCGGGACAGGGTCCACTGGAAACACCATATATTTT.

The genes are TRBV10-3 and TRBJ1-1, with a weak D call TRBD1 (6 bases). The germline V gene encodes CDR1 ENHRY and CDR2 SYGVKD. This CDR3 has 13 residues. Deletions cut 6 bases from V and 1 base from J, with 9 bases between. CDR3 nucleotide sequence: TGTGCCATCAGGGGACAATCGAACACTGAAGCTTTCTTT. This sequence encodes CAIRGQSNTEAFF.

The chain couples TRBV6-5 to TRBJ1-2; D is unclear. Germline V CDR1 and CDR2: MNHEY, SVGAGI. V was cut by 6 bases and J by 8 bases, with 16 bases left in between. CDR3 length: 13 residues. CDR3 nucleotides: TGTGCCAGCAGAGATGGCCCGCTCAGGGGCTACACCTTC. Translated, it gives CASRDGPLRGYTF.

In its sample, this clone was seen a few times. The DNA for the CDR3 is TGTGCCAGCAAGCCGGGACAGTTTATCAATCAGCCCCAGCATTTT. Residues: CASKPGQFINQPQHF. The genes are TRBV28 and TRBJ1-5; 7 bases map to TRBD1. CDR1 and CDR2 from the germline V gene are MDHEN and SYDVKM. The CDR3 covers 15 residues. Trimming at V came to 7 bases and at J to 3 bases, leaving 9 bases not matched to a gene.

V gene TRBV3-1 (or the pseudogene TRBV3-2) combines with J gene TRBJ2-3, with D possibly matching TRBD1 (6 bases). V lost 8 bases, J lost 4 bases, and 10 bases lay in between. The CDR3 runs to 12 residues. Germline CDR1 is LGHDT and CDR2 is YNNKEL (reference sequence). The CDR3: CASGGLPDTQYF. The CDR3 coding sequence is TGTGCCAGCGGGGGCCTTCCAGATACGCAGTATTTT.

This sequence joins TRBV5-5 and TRBJ2-1, with 7 bases that match TRBD1. The CDR3 loop spans 15 amino acids. The germline V gene encodes CDR1 SGHKS and CDR2 YYEKEE (reference sequence). The V segment lost 4 bases and the J segment 9 bases; nucleotides outside the gene matches: 13. DNA for the CDR3: TGTGCCAGCAGCCTGGGCCCCGGGACAGCCGGTGAGCAGTTCTTC. It yields the protein CASSLGPGTAGEQFF. Variable domain in full (rest from reference TRBV5-5 and TRBJ2-1): DAGVTQSPTHLIKTRGQQVTLRCSPISGHKSVSWYQQVLGQGPQFIFQYYEKEERGRGNFPDRFSARQFPNYSSELNVNALLLGDSALYLCASSLGPGTAGEQFFGPGTRLTVL.